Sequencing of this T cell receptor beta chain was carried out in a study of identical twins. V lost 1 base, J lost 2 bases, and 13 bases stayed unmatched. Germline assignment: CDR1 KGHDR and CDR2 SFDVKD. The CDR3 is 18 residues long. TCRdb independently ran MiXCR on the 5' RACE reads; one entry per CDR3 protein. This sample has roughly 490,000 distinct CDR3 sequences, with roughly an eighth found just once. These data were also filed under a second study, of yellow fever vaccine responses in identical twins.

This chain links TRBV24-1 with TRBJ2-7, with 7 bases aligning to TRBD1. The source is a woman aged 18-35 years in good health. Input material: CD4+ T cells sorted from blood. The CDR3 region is CATSDFRGQPLKTYEQYF. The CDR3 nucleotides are TGTGCCACCAGTGATTTTAGGGGACAGCCCCTTAAAACCTACGAGCAGTACTTC.